This T cell receptor (beta chain) was recorded in a study of response to subunit inactivated influenza vaccine. Study-wide results and limits: The authors suggested that every seasonal influenza vaccination recruits few new T cells.

As for this clonotype: Its target is unknown.

TCRdb used MiXCR to reprocess the RT-PCR reads, holding one entry per CDR3 protein. Here the sample spans about 570,000 distinct CDR3 sequences, 12% being singletons. The ends were cut back, 5 bases at V and 1 base at J, with 8 bases in the middle. The CDR3 contains 13 residues. Germline assignment: CDR1 DFQATT and CDR2 SNEGSKA (reference sequence). This receptor was obtained from a man between 50 and 59 years old who received an inactivated influenza vaccine. The sample here was PBMCs from blood, taken on the day of vaccination. The chain combines TRBV20-1 with TRBJ2-2; D not certain. The chain's CDR3 is CSALLVNTGELFF. CDR3 coding DNA: TGCAGTGCTCTCCTCGTGAACACCGGGGAGCTGTTTTTT.